This entry describes one T cell receptor beta chain. Its matching antigen is unknown. Time point meaning: week 35, safety follow-up. One vaccine dose held 300 ug of mutant IDH1 20-mer peptide and came with topical imiquimod. The data were obtained in a study of a mutant IDH1 vaccine in newly diagnosed glioma. For the study at large: Vaccines were first given 4-6 weeks after radiotherapy alone, or with temozolomide cycles. Prior therapy was radiotherapy, temozolomide, or both; most received both.

CDR3 size: 13 residues. Germline CDR1 and CDR2: LNHDA and SQIVND (reference sequence). Between the trimmed V and J ends, which lost 3 bases and 7 bases, there was a span of 12 bases. Study results and limitations: Seemingly, pseudoprogression had no relation to changes in the top peripheral T cell clonotypes.

The table came from immunoSEQ multiplex PCR; TCRdb's copy has only in-frame clones and leaves some out. The sample includes tens of thousands of clones, 74% seen only once; the top ten take 4.5% to 5%. This TCR came from a man aged 50 or older with glioma. The material was PBMCs, obtained from a glioma patient whose treatment included an IDH1 peptide vaccine. The chain has TRBV19 and TRBJ1-1; D gene ambiguous. The CDR3 here is CASSMGIRSEAFF. CDR3 sequence (DNA): TGTGCCAGTAGTATGGGTATCAGGAGTGAAGCTTTCTTT. Full variable domain (remainder filled in from reference TRBV19 and TRBJ1-1): DGGITQSPKYLFRKEGQNVTLSCEQNLNHDAMYWYRQDPGQGLRLIYYSQIVNDFQKGDIAEGYSVSREKKESFPLTVTSAQKNPTAFYLCASSMGIRSEAFFGQGTRLTVV.